One sample yielded the 8 T cell receptor beta chains listed below, sequenced in a study of blood T cell repertoires in COVID-19. Produced via immunoSEQ multiplex PCR; TCRdb's table is partial and in-frame only. The sample lists about 130,000 clones, approximately 85% occurring once. Sequenced material: peripheral blood. These receptor sequences come from a human donor in a cohort sampled during active COVID-19.

The chain has TRBV9 and TRBJ1-5; possibly TRBD1 for D (5 bases). The CDR3 has 14 amino acids. From germline, CDR1 is SGDLS and CDR2 YYNGEE. V lost 6 bases to trimming and J lost 5 bases, with 15 bases between them. The CDR3: CASNTAEGYQPQHF. The CDR3 DNA is TGTGCCAGCAACACCGCGGAGGGGTATCAGCCCCAGCATTTT.

This chain uses TRBV15 with TRBJ1-6, with D possibly matching TRBD1 (6 bases). The CDR3 loop spans 15 amino acids. V was shortened by 0 bases and J by 10 bases, with 13 bases between the two germline ends. Germline V gene sequence: CDR1 LNHNV, CDR2 YYDKDF (reference sequence). The CDR3 reads CATSRDWGGRSPLHF. For the CDR3, the DNA is TGTGCCACCAGCAGAGATTGGGGGGGCCGATCACCCCTCCACTTT. Complete variable domain (other parts from reference TRBV15 and TRBJ1-6): DAMVIQNPRYQVTQFGKPVTLSCSQTLNHNVMYWYQQKSSQAPKLLFHYYDKDFNNEADTPDNFQSRRPNTSFCFLDIRSPGLGDTAMYLCATSRDWGGRSPLHFGNGTRLTVT.

This sequence joins TRBV7-9 and TRBJ2-1; a weak D match, TRBD2 (5 bases). This CDR3 is built from 16 residues. V lost 3 bases to trimming and J lost 0 bases, with 12 bases between them. CDR1 is SEHNR, CDR2 FQNEAQ, per germline (reference sequence). Here the CDR3 DNA reads TGTGCCAGCAGCTTCTCGGCTAGCAGCTCCTACAATGAGCAGTTCTTC. Its protein is CASSFSASSSYNEQFF.

This chain uses TRBV5-4 with TRBJ1-2; D unclear. In germline, CDR1 is SGHNT, CDR2 YYREEE (reference sequence). Between the trimmed V and J ends, which lost 3 bases and 6 bases, there was a span of 12 bases. The CDR3 consists of 13 residues. The CDR3 region has the DNA TGTGCCAGCAGCTCTGGCGGGGTAAATGGCTACACCTTC. Its protein product is CASSSGGVNGYTF.

This chain's CDR3 is CASSRLDTQYF. The CDR3 nucleotides read TGTGCCAGCAGCAGACTAGATACGCAGTATTTT. This chain connects TRBV27 to TRBJ2-3; no firm D call. The germline V gene has CDR1 MNHEY and CDR2 SMNVEV (reference sequence). There are 11 residues in the CDR3. Trimming took 6 bases from V and 5 from J, leaving 6 bases between them.

This chain uses TRBV5-1 with TRBJ2-5, with 10 bases identical to TRBD2. CDR1 is SGHRS and CDR2 is YFSETQ in the germline V gene. Unmatched junction bases numbered 2, after V lost 4 bases and J lost 5 bases. This CDR3 region has 13 residues. The CDR3 is CASSGGLAETQYF. The CDR3 region has the DNA TGCGCCAGCAGCGGGGGACTAGCGGAGACCCAGTACTTC. Full variable domain (missing parts from reference TRBV5-1 and TRBJ2-5): KAGVTQTPRYLIKTRGQQVTLSCSPISGHRSVSWYQQTPGQGLQFLFEYFSETQRNKGNFPGRFSGRQFSNSRSEMNVSTLELGDSALYLCASSGGLAETQYFGPGTRLLVL.

The chain has TRBV19 and TRBJ1-5, with TRBD1 as a possible D gene (6 bases). V lost 5 bases to trimming and J lost 6 bases, with 20 bases between them. The CDR3 extends over 16 amino acids. Germline V lookup: CDR1 LNHDA, CDR2 SQIVND (reference sequence). CDR3 region: CASSAGTTPIPQPQHF. The CDR3 nucleotides read TGTGCCAGTAGTGCAGGGACAACACCGATCCCTCAGCCCCAGCATTTT.

The gene calls are TRBV2 and TRBJ1-2, with D maybe TRBD1 (6 bases). The CDR3 sequence is 13 residues long. V was pared by 6 bases and J by 0 bases, with 8 bases between. CDR1 and CDR2 (germline): SNHLY, FYNNEI. CDR3 nucleotides: TGTGCCAGCAGAGGACAGCCTAACTATGGCTACACCTTC. Translating gives CASRGQPNYGYTF.